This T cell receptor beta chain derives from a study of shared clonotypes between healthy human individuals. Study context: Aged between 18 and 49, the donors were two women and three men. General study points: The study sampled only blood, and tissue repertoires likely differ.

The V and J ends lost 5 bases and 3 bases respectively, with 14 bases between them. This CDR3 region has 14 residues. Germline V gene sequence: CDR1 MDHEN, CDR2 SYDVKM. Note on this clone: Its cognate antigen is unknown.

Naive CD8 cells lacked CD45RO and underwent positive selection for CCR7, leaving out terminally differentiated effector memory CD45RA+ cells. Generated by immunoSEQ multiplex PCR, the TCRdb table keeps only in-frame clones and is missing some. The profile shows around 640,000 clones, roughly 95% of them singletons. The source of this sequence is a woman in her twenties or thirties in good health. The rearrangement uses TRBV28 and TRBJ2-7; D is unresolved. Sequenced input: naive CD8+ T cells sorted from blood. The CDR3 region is CASSTSLVGYEQYF. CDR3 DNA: TGTGCCAGCAGTACCAGCTTGGTTGGCTACGAGCAGTACTTC. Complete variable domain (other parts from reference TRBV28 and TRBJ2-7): DVKVTQSSRYLVKRTGEKVFLECVQDMDHENMFWYRQDPGLGLRLIYFSYDVKMKEKGDIPEGYSVSREKKERFSLILESASTNQTSMYLCASSTSLVGYEQYFGPGTRLTVT.